These 3 T cell receptor beta chains originate from one sample sequenced in a study of breast tumors, draining lymph nodes, adjacent tissues. Axillary draining lymph nodes of breast cancer patients supplied the node samples. Each CDR3 protein is one row after TCRdb ran MiXCR on the multiplex PCR reads. Of over 200,000 distinct CDR3 sequences detected, about 34% appear once; the ten largest clones hold 3.6%. The sequencing input was axillary lymph node tissue. The source of these receptors is a female donor with breast cancer. Some clones in this sample may be carry-over from other donors' samples.

Remarks on this clonotype: Just one base apart from a much larger clone, this may be a read error. J is TRBJ1-2 and V is TRBV5-6, with D unresolved. Trimming took 0 bases from V and 6 from J, leaving 12 bases between them. There are 14 residues in the CDR3. CDR1 is SGHDT, CDR2 YYEEEE, per germline. The CDR3 protein is CASSLGVFDHGYTF. The CDR3 DNA is TGTGCCAGCAGCTTGGGGGTGTTTGACCATGGCTACACCTTC.

There are many counts of this clonotype. Its ends do not fully match the called genes, so a read error is possible. The chain joins TRBV10-1 to TRBJ2-1; D is unclear. This CDR3 is 12 amino acids long. Germline V gene sequence: CDR1 WNHNN, CDR2 SYGVQD (reference sequence). The CDR3 loop is CASSNGYNEQFF. The CDR3 coding sequence is TGTGCCAGCTCCAACGGGTACAATGAGCAGTTCTTC.

This clonotype was observed many times. This chain connects TRBV7-2 to TRBJ2-7; 8 bases are shared with TRBD1. Germline CDR1 and CDR2: SGHTA and FQGNSA. The CDR3 contains 14 residues. V lost 7 bases and J lost 0; bases outside the gene matches: 5. The CDR3 DNA reads TGTGCCAGCACCTCAGGACAGGGCTCCTACGAGCAGTACTTC. This translates into CASTSGQGSYEQYF.